This paragraph reports one TCR beta chain. It has no known antigen specificity. Per-nucleotide qualities are absent, and no much larger clonotype sits a single base away. Library construction relied on 5' RACE. For sequencing, an Illumina HiSeq 2500 was employed. A second PCR of roughly 7 to 11 cycles was performed with a sample-barcoded 5' primer and a J-beta primer mix. Each TCR beta cDNA molecule received a unique molecular identifier from a template-switch 5' adaptor carrying 12 random nucleotides. Each sample yielded at least 2.5 million CDR3-containing paired-end reads. All of the RNA was converted into first-strand cDNA using the Mint cDNA synthesis kit, with a TRBC-specific oligonucleotide serving as the primer. All cDNA was treated with uracil-DNA glycosylase and then went through a first 18-cycle PCR with the universal primers M1SS and BC2_uni_R. In the original analysis: For normalization, 1 million high-quality reads, each with a distinct molecular identifier, were randomly selected from each sample. Instead of being binned into consensus sequences, reads that shared molecular identifiers were thrown out. MiTCR, set to a Q25 quality threshold and the strictest error-elimination algorithm, was used for CDR3 identification, clonotype clustering and error correction. A nonparametric unseen species model with Euler transformation was used to estimate lower-bound total TCR beta diversity. The public reads were reanalyzed by TCRdb: fastp trimming at Q25, MiXCR alignment, in-frame beta chains only. Entries are consolidated by CDR3 protein sequence, retaining the most common genes and DNA. What appears here as the V and J calls and clone size reflects TCRdb's work, not the paper's. The sample has roughly 1,500,000 distinct CDR3 sequences on record, around 36% of them singletons. The ten largest clonotypes hold approximately 11% of the sample.

This entry comes from a study of blood T cells in healthy people across ages (dated by TCRdb to 2013 to 2016). Regarding the complete study: In model experiments, template switching captured roughly one uniquely barcoded TCR beta cDNA molecule for every two T cells. Age-related changes in TCR beta repertoire diversity were measured in the study by deep sequencing normalized with unique cDNA molecular identifiers. The donors were split into four age groups: young (average 16 years), middle-aged (39), aged (62) and long-lived (over 80). To avoid experimental bias, donors of different ages were randomly spread across the sequencing lanes. The study analyzed two additional independent replicas of 1 million unique cDNA reads from the same blood draw for two donors, one aged 18 to 30 and one aged 80 or older.

Systemically healthy Caucasian individuals from Russia, approximately 39 in total and aged roughly 6 to 90 years, were included as donors. Each donor gave roughly 9 milliliters of peripheral blood, drawn into EDTA-treated Vacutainer tubes. Ficoll-Paque density-gradient centrifugation was used to isolate PBMCs, with at least 6 million per sample. Total RNA was extracted from PBMCs with Trizol reagent, with at least 6 micrograms obtained per sample. For every donor, an aliquot of PBMCs went through flow cytometry to measure the percentages of naive CD45RAhigh/CD27high T cells. Per the germline V gene, MNHNS is the CDR1 and SASEGT is the CDR2. The CDR3 numbers 12 residues from cysteine through phenylalanine. Only CDR3 DNA is held: 36 bases, read in frame from base 1. V is pared back by 7 bases and J by 4 bases, with 10 bases lying between the germline termini. What the study reported, not specific to this receptor: The percentage of naive T cells measured by flow cytometry correlated strongly with observed TCR beta diversity. Because profiling used bulk unsorted PBMCs, naive and antigen-experienced compartments could not be compared conclusively. Because the CMV infection status of the donors was unknown, age-related changes in expanded clonotypes may potentially have been confounded. The long-lived group showed more naive CD4+ T cells, fewer expanded clones and increased TCR diversity than the aged group, suggesting age selection. As age increased, observed TCR beta diversity per million T cells dropped in a roughly linear way, and a significant reduction was already evident by age 40. Estimates of total diversity from one million sequenced T cells were regarded as lower bounds and underestimates.

Sequencing was done on a sample of blood. This sequence originates from a woman aged 25 to 39 in good health. The chain links TRBV6-1 with TRBJ1-2; the D gene remains uncertain. The CDR3 corresponds to CASNGAGYGYTF. The sequenced DNA is TGTGCCAGCAACGGAGCAGGCTATGGCTACACCTTC.